Listed below are T cell receptor beta chains from one sample, sequenced in a study of blood T cell repertoires in COVID-19. Clones were read by immunoSEQ multiplex PCR, and TCRdb kept only the in-frame ones, dropping some. The table includes 200,000 to 250,000 clones, 70% to 90% detected once. The specimen was PBMCs or T cells enriched from blood (not recorded which). The origin of the receptors is a woman aged 40 to 50 with acute COVID-19. Each CDR3 is given with its conserved first and last residue. The D gene is left open where the match is weak.

J	D	length	V	DNA	CDR3
TRBJ2-2	.	14	TRBV19	TGTGCCAGTAGTAACGGCGGGAACACCGGGGAGCTGTTTTTT	CASSNGGNTGELFF
TRBJ2-7	TRBD1	14	TRBV29-1	TGCAGCGTCACTACCCGGGACAGAACCTACGAGCAGTACTTC	CSVTTRDRTYEQYF
TRBJ2-2	TRBD1	17	TRBV9	TGTGCCAGCAGCGTAGCGCGGACAGGGCCGAACACCGGGGAGCTGTTTTTT	CASSVARTGPNTGELFF
TRBJ2-7	.	13	TRBV5-1	TGCGCCAGCAGCTTGGAGCGGCCGGCCGAGCAGTACTTC	CASSLERPAEQYF
TRBJ2-2	TRBD2	16	TRBV7-3	TGTGCCAGCAGCTATGGACTAGCGGGAGTTCCCGGGGAGCTGTTTTTT	CASSYGLAGVPGELFF
TRBJ1-4	TRBD1	15	TRBV20-1	TGCAGTGCTAGTAGACAGGGGAGGGGAAATGAAAAACTGTTTTTT	CSASRQGRGNEKLFF
TRBJ2-7	TRBD2	20	TRBV4-2	TGTGCCAGCAGCCAAGTCGAGAAGGGACTAGCGGGAGGAGGAAGCTACGAGCAGTACTTC	CASSQVEKGLAGGGSYEQYF
TRBJ1-3	.	15	TRBV5-1	TGCGCCAGCAGCCCCAGGGATTTGGCTGGAAACACCATATATTTT	CASSPRDLAGNTIYF
TRBJ1-5	TRBD1	16	TRBV6-2/TRBV6-3	TGTGCCAGCAGTAGGACAGGGGCCGGGGGCAATCAGCCCCAGCATTTT	CASSRTGAGGNQPQHF
TRBJ2-1	TRBD2	19	TRBV28	TGTGCCAGCAGTCTTCCGGGACTAGCGGCGAAAGGTGCTGAAAATGAGCAGTTCTTC	CASSLPGLAAKGAENEQFF